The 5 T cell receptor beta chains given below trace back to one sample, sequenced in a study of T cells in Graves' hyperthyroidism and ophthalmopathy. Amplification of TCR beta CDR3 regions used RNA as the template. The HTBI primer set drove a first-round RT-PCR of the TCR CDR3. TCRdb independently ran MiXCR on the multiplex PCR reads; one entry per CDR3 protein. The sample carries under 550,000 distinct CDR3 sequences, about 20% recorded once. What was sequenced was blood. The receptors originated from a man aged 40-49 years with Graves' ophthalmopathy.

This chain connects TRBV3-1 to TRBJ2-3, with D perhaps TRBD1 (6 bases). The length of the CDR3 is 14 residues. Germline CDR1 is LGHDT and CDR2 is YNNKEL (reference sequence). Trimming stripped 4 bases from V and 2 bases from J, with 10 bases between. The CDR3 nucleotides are TGTGCCAGCAGCCGCAGACAGGACACAGATACGCAGTATTTT. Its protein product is CASSRRQDTDTQYF.

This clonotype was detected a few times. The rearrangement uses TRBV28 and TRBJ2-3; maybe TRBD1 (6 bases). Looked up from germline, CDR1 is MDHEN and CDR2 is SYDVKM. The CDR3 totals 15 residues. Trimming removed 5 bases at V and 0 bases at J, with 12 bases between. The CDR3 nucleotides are TGTGCCAGCAGTCCCCCCAGGGGTAGCACAGATACGCAGTATTTT. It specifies CASSPPRGSTDTQYF.

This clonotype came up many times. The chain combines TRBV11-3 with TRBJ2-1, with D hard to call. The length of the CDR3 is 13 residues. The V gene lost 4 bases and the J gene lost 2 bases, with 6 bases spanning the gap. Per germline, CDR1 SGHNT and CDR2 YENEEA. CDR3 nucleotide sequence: TGTGCCAGCAGCTCCGAGCCCTACAATGAGCAGTTCTTC. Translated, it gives CASSSEPYNEQFF.

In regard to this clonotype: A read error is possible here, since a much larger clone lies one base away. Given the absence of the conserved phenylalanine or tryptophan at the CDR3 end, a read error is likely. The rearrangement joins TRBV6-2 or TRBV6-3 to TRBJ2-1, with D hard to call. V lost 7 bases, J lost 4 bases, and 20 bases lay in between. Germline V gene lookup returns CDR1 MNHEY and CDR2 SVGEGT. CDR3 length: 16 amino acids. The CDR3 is CASIKGQQPQYNEQFS. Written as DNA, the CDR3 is TGTGCCAGCATCAAAGGCCAACAGCCACAGTACAATGAGCAGTTCTCC.

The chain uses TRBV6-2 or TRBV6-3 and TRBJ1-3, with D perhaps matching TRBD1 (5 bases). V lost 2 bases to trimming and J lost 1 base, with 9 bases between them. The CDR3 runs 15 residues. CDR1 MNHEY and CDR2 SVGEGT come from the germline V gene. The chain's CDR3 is CASSYHQGSGNTIYF. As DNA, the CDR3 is TGTGCCAGCAGTTACCACCAGGGTTCTGGAAACACCATATATTTT.